This T cell receptor beta chain was obtained from a study of cytomegalovirus exposure and HLA in healthy donors. Study-wide results and caveats: Later, an analysis found that TCR clusters from the first cohort tended to co-occur in the 90 to 150 validation repertoires. It was approximately 170 TCR beta chains that were listed as cytomegalovirus-associated. The majority of TCR sequences were rare, yet some public TCRs appeared in many donors. Researchers reported that a few CMV-associated chains were confirmed in vitro as CMV antigen-specific.

The method was immunoSEQ multiplex PCR; TCRdb's version includes in-frame clones alone and lacks a portion of them. Of 190,000 or so clones listed, more than 65% are singletons. To note about this clone: Its antigen is unknown.

J was trimmed by 5 bases and V by 6 bases; bases with no gene match: 16. The CDR3 has 17 residues. CDR1 is MRHNA and CDR2 is SNTAGT in the germline V gene. This receptor was obtained from a woman aged 18-29 years in good health and CMV-seropositive. V usage is TRBV6-4 and J usage is TRBJ2-5; 9 nucleotides match TRBD2. The sequenced sample was PBMCs. CDR3 region: CASSPSSERGAVETQYF. The CDR3 region has the DNA TGTGCCAGCAGCCCTTCTTCGGAGCGGGGGGCCGTGGAGACCCAGTACTTC.